The source of this T cell receptor (beta chain) is a study of T cell responses to AZD1222 COVID-19 vaccine. Study results and caveats: Only a handful of individuals given AZD1222 were seropositive at baseline. Two AZD1222 administrations were followed by greater Spike-specific TCR breadth and depth. After the peak T cell response, and only then, were repertoires sampled. Per reports, nearly half of all spike-specific TCRs target regions that are unmutated in variants.

The V gene's germline CDR1 is MNHEY and CDR2 SMNVEV (reference sequence). The CDR3 consists of 13 residues. Trimming cost V 5 bases and J 7 bases; bases outside gene matches: 6. Generated by immunoSEQ multiplex PCR, the TCRdb table keeps only in-frame clones and is missing some. The sample holds 90,000 to 100,000 clones, roughly 90% seen once. A word on this clone: What it binds is not known.

The specimen was peripheral blood, collected 28 days after the second AZD1222 dose. The receptor comes from an adult who received the AZD1222 COVID-19 vaccine. The rearrangement joins TRBV27 to TRBJ2-7; TRBD1 agrees at 9 bases. For the CDR3, the DNA is TGTGCCAGCAGTCGACAGGGGGGTGAGGAGCAGTACTTC. Residues: CASSRQGGEEQYF.